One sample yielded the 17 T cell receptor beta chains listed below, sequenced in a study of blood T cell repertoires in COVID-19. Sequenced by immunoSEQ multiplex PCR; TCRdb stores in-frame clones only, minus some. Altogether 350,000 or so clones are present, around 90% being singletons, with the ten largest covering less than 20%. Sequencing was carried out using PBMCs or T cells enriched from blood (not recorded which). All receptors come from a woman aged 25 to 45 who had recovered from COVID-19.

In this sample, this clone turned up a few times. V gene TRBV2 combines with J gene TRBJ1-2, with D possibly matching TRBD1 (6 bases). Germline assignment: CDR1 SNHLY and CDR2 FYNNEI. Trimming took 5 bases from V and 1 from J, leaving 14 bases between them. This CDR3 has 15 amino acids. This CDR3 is CASSTAGVRNYGYTF. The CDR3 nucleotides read TGTGCCAGCAGTACGGCAGGGGTACGTAACTATGGCTACACCTTC.

The CDR3: CASRRSYLATNEKLFF. CDR3 sequence (DNA): TGTGCCAGCCGTCGGTCGTACCTCGCAACTAATGAAAAACTGTTTTTT. The gene calls are TRBV2 and TRBJ1-4; D gene uncertain. Germline V gives CDR1 SNHLY, CDR2 FYNNEI. CDR3 length: 16 residues. V dropped 8 bases and J dropped 0 bases, with 16 bases sitting between them.

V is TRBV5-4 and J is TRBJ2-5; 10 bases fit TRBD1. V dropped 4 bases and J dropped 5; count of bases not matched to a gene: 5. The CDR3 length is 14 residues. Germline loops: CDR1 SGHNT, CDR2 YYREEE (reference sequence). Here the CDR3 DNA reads TGTGCCAGCAGCCTGACAGGGGGCGCGGAGACCCAGTACTTC. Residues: CASSLTGGAETQYF.

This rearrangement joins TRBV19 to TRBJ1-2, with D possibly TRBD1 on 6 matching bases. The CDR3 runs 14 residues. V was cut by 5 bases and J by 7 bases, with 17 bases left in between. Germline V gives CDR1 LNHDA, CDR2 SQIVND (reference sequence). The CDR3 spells CASSADRLKGGYTF. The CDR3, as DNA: TGTGCCAGTAGTGCGGACAGACTTAAGGGTGGCTACACCTTC.

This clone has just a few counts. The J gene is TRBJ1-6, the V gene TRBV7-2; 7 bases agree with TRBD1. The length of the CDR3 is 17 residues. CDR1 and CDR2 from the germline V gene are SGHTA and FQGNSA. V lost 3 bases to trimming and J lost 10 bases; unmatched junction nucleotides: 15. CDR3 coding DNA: TGTGCCAGCAGCTTGTCCCGGGACAGTTTGTCGGTCTCACCCCTCCACTTT. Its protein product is CASSLSRDSLSVSPLHF.

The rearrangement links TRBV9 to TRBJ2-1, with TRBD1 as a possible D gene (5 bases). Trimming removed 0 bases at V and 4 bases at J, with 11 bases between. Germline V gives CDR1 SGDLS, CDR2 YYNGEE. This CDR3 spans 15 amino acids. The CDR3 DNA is TGTGCCAGCAGCGTAGCTCCTGGGGCTTACAATGAGCAGTTCTTC. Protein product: CASSVAPGAYNEQFF.

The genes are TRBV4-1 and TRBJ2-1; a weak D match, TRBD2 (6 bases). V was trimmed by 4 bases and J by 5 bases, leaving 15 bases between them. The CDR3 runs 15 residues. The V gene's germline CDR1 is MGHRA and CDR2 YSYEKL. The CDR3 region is CASSRNGLTNNEQFF. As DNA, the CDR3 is TGCGCCAGCAGCCGGAACGGACTAACGAACAATGAGCAGTTCTTC.

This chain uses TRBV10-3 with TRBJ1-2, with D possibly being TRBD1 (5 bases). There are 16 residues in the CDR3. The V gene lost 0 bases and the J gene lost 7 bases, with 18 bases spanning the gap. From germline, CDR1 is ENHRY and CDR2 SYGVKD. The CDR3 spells CAISESAGTGPSGYTF. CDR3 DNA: TGTGCCATCAGTGAGTCGGCCGGGACTGGGCCCTCTGGCTACACCTTC.

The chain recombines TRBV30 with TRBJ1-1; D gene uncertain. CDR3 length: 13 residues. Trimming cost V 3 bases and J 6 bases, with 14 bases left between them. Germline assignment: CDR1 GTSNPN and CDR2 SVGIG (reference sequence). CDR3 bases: TGTGCCTGGAGCGCCTCGGGTTGGGCTGAAGCTTTCTTT. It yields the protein CAWSASGWAEAFF.

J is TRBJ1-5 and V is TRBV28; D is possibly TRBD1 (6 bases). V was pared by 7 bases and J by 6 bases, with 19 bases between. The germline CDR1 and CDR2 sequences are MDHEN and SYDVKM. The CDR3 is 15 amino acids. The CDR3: CASTGGGALIQPQHF. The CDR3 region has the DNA TGTGCCAGCACCGGAGGGGGGGCGCTTATTCAGCCCCAGCATTTT.

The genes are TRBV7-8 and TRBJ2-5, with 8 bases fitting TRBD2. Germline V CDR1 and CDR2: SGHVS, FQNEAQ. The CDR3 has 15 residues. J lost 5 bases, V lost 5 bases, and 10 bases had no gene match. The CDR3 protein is CASSAGRGLVETQYF. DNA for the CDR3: TGTGCCAGCAGCGCCGGGCGGGGACTAGTGGAGACCCAGTACTTC.

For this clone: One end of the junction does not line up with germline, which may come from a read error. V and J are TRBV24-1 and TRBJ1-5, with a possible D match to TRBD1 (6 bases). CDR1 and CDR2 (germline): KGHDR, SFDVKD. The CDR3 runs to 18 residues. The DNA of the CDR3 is TGTGCCACCAGCGATTCCCGTCGGGGGGGCTTCGGCAATCAGCCCCAGCATTTT. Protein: CATSDSRRGGFGNQPQHF.

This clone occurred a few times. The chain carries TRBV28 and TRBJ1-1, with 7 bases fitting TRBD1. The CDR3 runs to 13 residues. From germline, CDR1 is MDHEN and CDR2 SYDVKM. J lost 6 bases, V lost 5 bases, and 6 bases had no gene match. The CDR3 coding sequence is TGTGCCAGCAGTAGGGGGCCTGGGTCTGAAGCTTTCTTT. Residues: CASSRGPGSEAFF.

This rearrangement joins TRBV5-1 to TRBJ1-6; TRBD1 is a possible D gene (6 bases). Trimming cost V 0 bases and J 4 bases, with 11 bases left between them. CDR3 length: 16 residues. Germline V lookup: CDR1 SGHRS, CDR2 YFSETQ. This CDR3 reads CASSLVDRKYNSPLHF. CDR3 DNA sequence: TGCGCCAGCAGCTTGGTGGACAGAAAGTATAATTCACCCCTCCACTTT.

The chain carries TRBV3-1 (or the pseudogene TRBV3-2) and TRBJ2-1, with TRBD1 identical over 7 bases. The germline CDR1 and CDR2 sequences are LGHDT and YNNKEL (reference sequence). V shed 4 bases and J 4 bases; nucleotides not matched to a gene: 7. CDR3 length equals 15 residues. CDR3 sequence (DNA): TGTGCCAGCAGCCCCCCCGGGACAGTATACAATGAGCAGTTCTTC. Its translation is CASSPPGTVYNEQFF.

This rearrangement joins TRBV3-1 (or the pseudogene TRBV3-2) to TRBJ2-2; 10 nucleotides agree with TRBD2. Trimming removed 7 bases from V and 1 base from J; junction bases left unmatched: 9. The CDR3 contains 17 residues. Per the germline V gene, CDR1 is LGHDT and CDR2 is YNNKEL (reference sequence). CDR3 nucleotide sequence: TGTGCCAGCACCACCACTCGGACTAGCGGGAACACCGGGGAGCTGTTTTTT. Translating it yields CASTTTRTSGNTGELFF.

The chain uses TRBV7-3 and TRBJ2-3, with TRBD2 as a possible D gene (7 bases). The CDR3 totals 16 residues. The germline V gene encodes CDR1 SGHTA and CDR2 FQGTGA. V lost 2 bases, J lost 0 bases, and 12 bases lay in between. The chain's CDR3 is CASSLLPGGSTDTQYF. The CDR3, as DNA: TGTGCCAGCAGCTTATTGCCGGGGGGCAGCACAGATACGCAGTATTTT.